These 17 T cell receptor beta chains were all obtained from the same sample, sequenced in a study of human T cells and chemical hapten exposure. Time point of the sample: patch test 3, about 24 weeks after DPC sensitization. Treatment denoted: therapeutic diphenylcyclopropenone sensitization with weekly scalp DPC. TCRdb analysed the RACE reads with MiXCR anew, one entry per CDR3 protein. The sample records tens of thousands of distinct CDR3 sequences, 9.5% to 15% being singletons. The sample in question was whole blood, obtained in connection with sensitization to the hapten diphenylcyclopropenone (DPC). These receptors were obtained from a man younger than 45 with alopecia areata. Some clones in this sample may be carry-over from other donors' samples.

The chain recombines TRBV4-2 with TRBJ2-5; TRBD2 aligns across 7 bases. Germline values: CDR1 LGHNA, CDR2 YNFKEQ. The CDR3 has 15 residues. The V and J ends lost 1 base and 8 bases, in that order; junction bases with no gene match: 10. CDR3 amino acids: CASSQVTSVSLTQYF. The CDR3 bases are TGTGCCAGCAGCCAAGTTACTAGCGTCAGCTTAACCCAGTACTTC.

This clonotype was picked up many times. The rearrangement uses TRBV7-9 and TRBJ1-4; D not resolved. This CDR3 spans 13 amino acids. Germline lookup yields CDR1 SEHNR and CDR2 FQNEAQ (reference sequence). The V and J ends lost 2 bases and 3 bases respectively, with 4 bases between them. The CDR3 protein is CASSLRPNEKLFF. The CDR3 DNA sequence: TGTGCCAGCAGCTTACGGCCTAATGAAAAACTGTTTTTT.

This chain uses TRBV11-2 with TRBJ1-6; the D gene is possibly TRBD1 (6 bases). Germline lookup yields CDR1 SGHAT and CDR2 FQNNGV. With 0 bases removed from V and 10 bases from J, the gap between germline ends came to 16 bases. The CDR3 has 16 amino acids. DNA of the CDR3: TGTGCCAGCAGCTTAGAACCGGGCAGGGGTAGATCACCCCTCCACTTT. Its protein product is CASSLEPGRGRSPLHF.

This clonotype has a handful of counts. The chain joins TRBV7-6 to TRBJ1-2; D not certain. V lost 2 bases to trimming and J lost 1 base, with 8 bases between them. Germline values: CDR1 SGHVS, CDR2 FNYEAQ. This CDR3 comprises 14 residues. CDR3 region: CASSLSTDNYGYTF. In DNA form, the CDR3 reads TGTGCCAGCAGCTTATCTACCGATAACTATGGCTACACCTTC.

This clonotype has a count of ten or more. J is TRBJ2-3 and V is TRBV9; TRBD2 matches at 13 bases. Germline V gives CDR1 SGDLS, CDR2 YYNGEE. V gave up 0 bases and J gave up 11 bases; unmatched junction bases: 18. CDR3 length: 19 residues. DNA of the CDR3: TGTGCCAGCAGCGTAGTAGGCCTGGACGAGGGGACTAGCGGGGTTCGGCAGTATTTT. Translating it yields CASSVVGLDEGTSGVRQYF.

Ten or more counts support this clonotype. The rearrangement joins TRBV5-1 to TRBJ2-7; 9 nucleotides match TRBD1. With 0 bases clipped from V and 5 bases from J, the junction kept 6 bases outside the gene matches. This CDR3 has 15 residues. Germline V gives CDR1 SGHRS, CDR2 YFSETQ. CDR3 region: CASSLGDREFNEQYF. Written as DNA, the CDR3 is TGCGCCAGCAGCTTGGGGGACAGGGAGTTCAACGAGCAGTACTTC.

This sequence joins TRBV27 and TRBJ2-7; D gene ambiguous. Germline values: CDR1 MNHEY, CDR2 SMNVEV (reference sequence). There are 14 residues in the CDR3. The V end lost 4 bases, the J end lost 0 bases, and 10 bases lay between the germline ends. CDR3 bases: TGTGCCAGCAGTTCCCGGGCTAGCTCCTACGAGCAGTACTTC. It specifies CASSSRASSYEQYF.

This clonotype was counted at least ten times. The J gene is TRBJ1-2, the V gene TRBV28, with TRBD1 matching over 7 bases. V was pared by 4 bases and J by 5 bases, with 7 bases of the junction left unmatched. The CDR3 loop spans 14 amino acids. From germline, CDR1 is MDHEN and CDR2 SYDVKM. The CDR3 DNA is TGTGCCAGCAGTTCCCCGACAGGGTTGTATGGCTACACCTTC. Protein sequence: CASSSPTGLYGYTF.

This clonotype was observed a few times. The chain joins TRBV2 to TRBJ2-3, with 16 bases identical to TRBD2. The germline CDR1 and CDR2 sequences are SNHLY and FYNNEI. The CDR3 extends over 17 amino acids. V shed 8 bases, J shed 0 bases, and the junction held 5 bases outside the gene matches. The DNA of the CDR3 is TGTGCCAGCCCCGGGACTAGCGGGGGGGCTAGCACAGATACGCAGTATTTT. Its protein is CASPGTSGGASTDTQYF.

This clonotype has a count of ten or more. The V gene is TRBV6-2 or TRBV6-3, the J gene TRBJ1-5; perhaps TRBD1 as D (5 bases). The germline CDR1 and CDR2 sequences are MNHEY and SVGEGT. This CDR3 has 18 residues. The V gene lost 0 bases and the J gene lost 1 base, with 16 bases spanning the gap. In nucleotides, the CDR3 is TGTGCCAGCAGTTACTCGATTTTTGACAGCTTGAGCAATCAGCCCCAGCATTTT. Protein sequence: CASSYSIFDSLSNQPQHF.

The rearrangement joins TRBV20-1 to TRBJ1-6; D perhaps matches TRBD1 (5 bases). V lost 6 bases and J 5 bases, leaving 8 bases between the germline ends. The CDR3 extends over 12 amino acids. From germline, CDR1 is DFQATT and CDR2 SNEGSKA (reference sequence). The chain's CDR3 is CSAGANNSPLHF. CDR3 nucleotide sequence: TGCAGTGCAGGGGCCAATAATTCACCCCTCCACTTT.

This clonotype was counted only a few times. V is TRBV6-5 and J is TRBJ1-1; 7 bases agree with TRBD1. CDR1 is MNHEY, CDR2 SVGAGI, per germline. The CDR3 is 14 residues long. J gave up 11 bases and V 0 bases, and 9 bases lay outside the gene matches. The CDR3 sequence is CASSYSPRGVRAFF. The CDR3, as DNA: TGTGCCAGCAGTTACTCGCCCAGGGGGGTGCGGGCTTTCTTT.

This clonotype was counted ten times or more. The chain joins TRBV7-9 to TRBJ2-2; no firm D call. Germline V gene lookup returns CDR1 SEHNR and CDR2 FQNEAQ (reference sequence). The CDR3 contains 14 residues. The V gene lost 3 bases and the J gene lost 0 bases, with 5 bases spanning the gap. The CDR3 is CASSFRTNTGELFF. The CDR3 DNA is TGTGCCAGCAGCTTCAGGACGAACACCGGGGAGCTGTTTTTT.

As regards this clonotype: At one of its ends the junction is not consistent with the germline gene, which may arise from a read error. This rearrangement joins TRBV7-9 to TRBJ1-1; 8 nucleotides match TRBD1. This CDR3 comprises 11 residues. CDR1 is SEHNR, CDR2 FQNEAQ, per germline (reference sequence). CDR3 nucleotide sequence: TGTGCCAGCAGCTTAGCACGGACAGGGACCTTT. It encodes CASSLARTGTF.

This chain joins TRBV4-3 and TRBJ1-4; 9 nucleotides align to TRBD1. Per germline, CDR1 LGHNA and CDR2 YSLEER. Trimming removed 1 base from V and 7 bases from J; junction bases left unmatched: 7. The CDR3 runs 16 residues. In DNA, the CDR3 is TGCGCCAGCAGCCAAGTTGGGGGGACAGGGCCTGAAAAACTGTTTTTT. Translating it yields CASSQVGGTGPEKLFF.

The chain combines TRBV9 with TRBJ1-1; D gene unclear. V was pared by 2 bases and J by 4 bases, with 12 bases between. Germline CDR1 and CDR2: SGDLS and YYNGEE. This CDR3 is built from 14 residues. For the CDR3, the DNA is TGTGCCAGCAGCGTCAATAACCGGGGCACTGAAGCTTTCTTT. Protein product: CASSVNNRGTEAFF.

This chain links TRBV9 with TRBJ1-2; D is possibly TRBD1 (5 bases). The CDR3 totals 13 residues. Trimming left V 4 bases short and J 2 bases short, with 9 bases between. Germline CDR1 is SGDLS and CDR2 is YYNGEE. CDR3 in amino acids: CASSLHRNYGYTF. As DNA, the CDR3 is TGTGCCAGCAGCCTCCACAGGAACTATGGCTACACCTTC.